The rows below give T cell receptor beta chains drawn from one sample of a study of T cell responses to AZD1222 COVID-19 vaccine. TCRdb's copy holds only in-frame clones and misses some; the assay was immunoSEQ multiplex PCR. The table records 80,000 to 95,000 clones, 60% to 80% of them present only once. The sample in question was peripheral blood, obtained on day 0 of AZD1222 vaccination. The receptors originated from an adult in good health. CDR3s leave out the opening cysteine and the closing phenylalanine or tryptophan.

>TRBJ1-4|TRBV10-3
AIRKVGINEKLF
>TRBJ2-5|TRBV2
ASREDREETQY
>TRBJ2-5|TRBV12-3/TRBV12-4
ASKEGLGETQY
>TRBJ2-2|TRBV6-2/TRBV6-3
ASSHYGGELF
>TRBJ2-7|TRBV3-1/TRBV3-2
ASSQLAGEGDPYEQY
>TRBJ2-3|TRBV29-1
SVESTDTQY
>TRBJ1-2|TRBV21-1
ASSNGLEGSAGDSLAYGYT
>TRBJ2-1|TRBV28
ASSFSLQGYEQF
>TRBJ1-1|TRBV7-6
ASSLGENTEAF
>TRBJ2-7|TRBV21-1
ASRSSQWDEQY
>TRBJ2-7|TRBV11-2
ASSLDPGALSSYEQY
>TRBJ2-7|TRBV18
ASSPAGGGDEQY